The 19 T cell receptor beta chains given below trace back to one sample, sequenced in a study of T cells after yellow fever vaccination. TCRdb analysed the 5' RACE reads with MiXCR anew, one entry per CDR3 protein. The sample lists approximately 300,000 distinct CDR3 sequences; roughly 10% were seen once. The sequencing here drew on CD4+ T cells sorted from PBMCs, taken 45 days after the yellow fever booster vaccination. Receptors originate from a man younger than 35 who received the YFV17D yellow fever vaccine.

This clonotype was counted many times. The CDR3 DNA is TGCAGTGCTGGGAAGACTAGCGGGGGTATTAAGGGGCAGTTCTTC. Translated, it gives CSAGKTSGGIKGQFF. The chain recombines TRBV20-1 with TRBJ2-1, with 12 bases lining up with TRBD2. With V trimmed by 5 bases and J by 12 bases, 14 bases remained unmatched. The CDR3 is 15 amino acids. The germline CDR1 and CDR2 sequences are DFQATT and SNEGSKA (reference sequence).

V and J are TRBV29-1 and TRBJ1-2, with no clear D. Trimming removed 5 bases at V and 2 bases at J, with 9 bases between. CDR3 length: 12 amino acids. Germline V gene lookup returns CDR1 SQVTM and CDR2 ANQGSEA. For the CDR3, the DNA is TGCAGCGTTTCTGTTGCGAACTATGGCTACACCTTC. Protein product: CSVSVANYGYTF.

Here the CDR3 reads CASRKTGGASYEQYV. CDR3 coding DNA: TGTGCCAGCAGAAAGACAGGGGGCGCATCCTACGAGCAGTACGTC. V usage is TRBV6-6 and J usage is TRBJ2-7, with 10 bases matching TRBD1. This CDR3 is 15 amino acids long. Germline V lookup: CDR1 MNHNY, CDR2 SVGAGI (reference sequence). V lost 6 bases to trimming and J lost 1 base; unmatched junction nucleotides: 6.

The chain uses TRBV29-1 and TRBJ2-5; TRBD1 is a possible D gene (5 bases). The CDR3 is made up of 13 amino acids. Germline V gene lookup returns CDR1 SQVTM and CDR2 ANQGSEA. The V gene lost 4 bases and the J gene lost 4 bases, with 13 bases spanning the gap. CDR3 sequence: CSVAPNRGETQYF. CDR3 coding DNA: TGCAGCGTTGCACCTAATAGGGGAGAGACCCAGTACTTC.

This clonotype was detected a few times. This rearrangement joins TRBV20-1 to TRBJ1-2; D gene ambiguous. The CDR3 sequence is 11 residues long. From germline, CDR1 is DFQATT and CDR2 SNEGSKA (reference sequence). V shed 3 bases and J shed 2 bases, with 4 bases lying between them. The CDR3 DNA reads TGCAGTGCTAGGAGAAACTATGGCTACACCTTC. It specifies CSARRNYGYTF.

The chain employs TRBV2 and TRBJ1-5, with D perhaps TRBD1 (5 bases). The CDR3 extends over 13 amino acids. Trimming left V 6 bases short and J 3 bases short, with 9 bases between. From germline, CDR1 is SNHLY and CDR2 FYNNEI. Written as DNA, the CDR3 is TGTGCCAGCAGAGGGGAAATCAATCAGCCCCAGCATTTT. Translated: CASRGEINQPQHF.

This chain links TRBV5-1 with TRBJ1-2, with D uncertain. V shed 1 base and J shed 4 bases, with 17 bases lying between them. Germline assignment: CDR1 SGHRS and CDR2 YFSETQ. The CDR3 has 16 residues. CDR3 coding DNA: TGCGCCAGCAGCTTGCAAGCCGACCCCTGGGGCTATGGCTACACCTTC. It translates to CASSLQADPWGYGYTF. The full variable domain, in which reference TRBV5-1 and TRBJ1-2 provide the parts outside the CDR3, is KAGVTQTPRYLIKTRGQQVTLSCSPISGHRSVSWYQQTPGQGLQFLFEYFSETQRNKGNFPGRFSGRQFSNSRSEMNVSTLELGDSALYLCASSLQADPWGYGYTFGSGTRLTVV.

At least ten counts were recorded for this clonotype. This sequence joins TRBV5-5 and TRBJ1-5, with TRBD1 as a possible D gene (5 bases). V lost 4 bases, J lost 6 bases, and 17 bases lay in between. The V gene's germline CDR1 is SGHKS and CDR2 YYEKEE (reference sequence). CDR3 length: 15 residues. In DNA form, the CDR3 reads TGTGCCAGCAGCCTCCTGGCGGAGGGGAGTCAGCCCCAGCATTTT. Its protein is CASSLLAEGSQPQHF.

The CDR3 DNA sequence: TGTGCCAGTACCAGAGGGGTATTGACGGCCTATGGCTACACCTTC. Protein sequence: CASTRGVLTAYGYTF. The V gene is TRBV19, the J gene TRBJ1-2, with D tentatively TRBD1 (5 bases). The germline V and J ends were trimmed by 7 bases and 4 bases, with 19 bases remaining between them. The CDR3 loop spans 15 amino acids. Germline CDR1 reads LNHDA; CDR2 reads SQIVND (reference sequence).

The table lists this clonotype with a few counts. The chain carries TRBV6-1 and TRBJ2-7; the D gene is possibly TRBD1 (5 bases). V was clipped by 9 bases and J by 5 bases, with 11 bases between them. The CDR3 is 11 residues long. CDR1 is MNHNS, CDR2 SASEGT, per germline. CDR3 amino acids: CASRGRNEQYF. As DNA, the CDR3 is TGTGCCAGTAGGGGCCGGAACGAGCAGTACTTC.

The rearrangement uses TRBV5-1 and TRBJ2-1; weak D call: TRBD1 (5 bases). Trimming removed 5 bases from V and 6 bases from J, with 18 bases in between. This CDR3 comprises 15 residues. Germline V gene lookup returns CDR1 SGHRS and CDR2 YFSETQ. CDR3 protein: CASSRVTGISNEQFF. CDR3 bases: TGCGCCAGCAGTAGGGTCACAGGCATTTCCAATGAGCAGTTCTTC.

This sequence joins TRBV3-1 and TRBJ2-5, with a tentative D call TRBD2 (6 bases). Trimming cost V 5 bases and J 5 bases, with 15 bases left between them. Per the germline V gene, CDR1 is LGHDT and CDR2 is YNNKEL (reference sequence). This CDR3 contains 14 residues. The CDR3 sequence: CASSSQGGAETQYF. In DNA, the CDR3 is TGTGCCAGCAGCTCCCAAGGCGGGGCGGAGACCCAGTACTTC.

This clonotype turned up a few times. J is TRBJ1-2 and V is TRBV29-1; D is possibly TRBD1 (5 bases). Trimming pared 5 bases from V and 3 bases from J, leaving 13 bases between. The CDR3 is made up of 13 amino acids. Germline-derived CDR1 and CDR2 are SQVTM and ANQGSEA. The CDR3 loop reads CSVPLGTHYGYTF. DNA for the CDR3: TGCAGCGTTCCGCTTGGGACGCACTATGGCTACACCTTC.

This chain's CDR3 is CASYNRGETQYF. CDR3 nucleotide sequence: TGTGCCAGCTACAACAGGGGAGAGACCCAGTACTTC. This chain links TRBV2 with TRBJ2-5, with 7 bases aligning to TRBD1. This CDR3 comprises 12 residues. CDR1 is SNHLY, CDR2 FYNNEI, per germline. V lost 8 bases to trimming and J lost 4 bases; unmatched junction nucleotides: 4.

This clonotype was found a few times. The chain recombines TRBV6-6 with TRBJ1-3; D ambiguous. CDR3 length: 17 amino acids. Germline CDR1 reads MNHNY; CDR2 reads SVGAGI (reference sequence). V was clipped by 5 bases and J by 0 bases, with 17 bases between them. The CDR3 loop reads CASSPIAPGVSGNTIYF. The CDR3 DNA sequence: TGTGCCAGCAGTCCGATCGCCCCAGGAGTCTCTGGAAACACCATATATTTT.

This clonotype was seen more than once but under ten times. This chain uses TRBV10-1 with TRBJ1-3; 7 bases agree with TRBD1. Germline loops: CDR1 WNHNN, CDR2 SYGVQD (reference sequence). V shed 8 bases, J shed 2 bases, and the junction held 9 bases outside the gene matches. This CDR3 contains 15 residues. CDR3 residues: CASSRGPAAGNTIYF. The CDR3 DNA reads as TGCGCCAGCTCGAGGGGGCCAGCGGCTGGAAACACCATATATTTT.

This clonotype was counted at least ten times. The chain carries TRBV6-6 and TRBJ2-3; 9 nucleotides agree with TRBD1. With 4 bases clipped from V and 1 base from J, the junction kept 3 bases outside the gene matches. The CDR3 is 15 amino acids. Per the germline V gene, CDR1 is MNHNY and CDR2 is SVGAGI (reference sequence). CDR3 DNA: TGTGCCAGCAGTTCCCGGGACAGGGGCACAGATACGCAGTATTTT. Its translation is CASSSRDRGTDTQYF.

This clonotype has only a few counts. This chain links TRBV5-1 with TRBJ1-1; 9 positions agree with TRBD1. The CDR3 has 15 amino acids. Germline CDR1 SGHRS, CDR2 YFSETQ. The junction had 9 bases not matched to a gene; V was cut back by 4 bases and J by 5 bases. CDR3 bases: TGCGCCAGCAGCCCATACCGGGACAGGGCTACTGAAGCTTTCTTT. Its protein is CASSPYRDRATEAFF.

The gene calls are TRBV5-1 and TRBJ2-5; TRBD2 might be the D (6 bases). V shed 4 bases and J shed 3 bases, with 13 bases lying between them. Germline CDR1 and CDR2: SGHRS and YFSETQ. This CDR3 has 14 residues. CDR3 sequence reads: CASSGGTVKETQYF. CDR3 bases: TGCGCCAGCAGCGGCGGGACGGTTAAAGAGACCCAGTACTTC.